Listed here are 8 T cell receptor beta chains from one sample, sequenced in a study of a mutant IDH1 vaccine in newly diagnosed glioma. Profiled with immunoSEQ multiplex PCR; TCRdb holds only in-frame clones, not every one. The sample holds about 88,000 clones, roughly 80% seen once. Specified time point: baseline, week 1 (first vaccination visit). Treatment defined: pre-vaccination baseline after standard-of-care therapy. The sample was PBMCs, taken from a glioma patient treated with radiotherapy, temozolomide or both. The receptor source for this set is a man in his forties with glioma. Some clones in this sample may be carry-over from other donors' samples.

V is TRBV6-5 and J is TRBJ2-7; 11 bases agree with TRBD1. V was pared by 5 bases and J by 3 bases, with 3 bases of the junction left unmatched. Germline CDR1 reads MNHEY; CDR2 reads SVGAGI. The CDR3 contains 14 residues. The CDR3 spells CASSAGTGGYEQYF. CDR3 nucleotide sequence: TGTGCCAGCAGTGCCGGGACAGGGGGCTACGAGCAGTACTTC.

The chain combines TRBV18 with TRBJ1-3; D is unclear. V was pared by 5 bases and J by 0 bases, with 11 bases between. Germline lookup yields CDR1 KGHSH and CDR2 LQKENI. The CDR3 totals 15 residues. CDR3 DNA sequence: TGTGCCAGCTCAACCGGAACCGTCTCTGGAAACACCATATATTTT. This gives the protein CASSTGTVSGNTIYF.

This chain connects TRBV10-2 to TRBJ2-2, with D hard to call. Germline V CDR1 and CDR2: WSHSY, SAAADI. With 6 bases removed from V and 4 bases from J, the gap between germline ends came to 15 bases. The CDR3 contains 15 residues. The CDR3 spells CASRGLVFSTGELFF. In DNA form, the CDR3 reads TGCGCCAGCAGGGGATTAGTCTTTTCCACCGGGGAGCTGTTTTTT.

This chain links TRBV7-3 with TRBJ1-5, with D possibly matching TRBD1 (5 bases). V lost 3 bases and J lost 0, with 12 bases in between. The CDR3 extends over 16 amino acids. Looked up from germline, CDR1 is SGHTA and CDR2 is FQGTGA. CDR3 amino acids: CASSLRGDHSNQPQHF. The CDR3 nucleotides read TGTGCCAGCAGCTTGCGGGGGGACCATAGCAATCAGCCCCAGCATTTT.

This clone is a singleton in its sample. The chain carries TRBV10-3 and TRBJ2-7; 8 positions match TRBD1. Germline CDR1 is ENHRY and CDR2 is SYGVKD. V trimming: 6 bases; J trimming: 6 bases; junction bases outside the gene matches: 10. This CDR3 contains 14 residues. CDR3 nucleotide sequence: TGTGCCATCAGCGCAGGGGGCGCAAGGCCCGAGCAGTACTTC. This gives the protein CAISAGGARPEQYF.

This clone was observed a single time. The chain is built from TRBV6-1 and TRBJ1-5; TRBD1 agrees at 8 bases. The trim removed 4 bases at V and 6 bases at J, leaving 2 bases unmatched. This CDR3 comprises 13 residues. Germline V gives CDR1 MNHNS, CDR2 SASEGT. In DNA form, the CDR3 reads TGTGCCAGCAGTGGGACAGGGATTCAGCCCCAGCATTTT. It yields the protein CASSGTGIQPQHF.

This clone was seen just once. The chain is built from TRBV6-5 and TRBJ2-3, with no clear D. V lost 0 bases and J lost 7, with 8 bases in between. Germline V gene lookup returns CDR1 MNHEY and CDR2 SVGAGI. The CDR3 extends over 13 amino acids. CDR3 sequence reads: CASSYSSTNTQYF. As DNA, the CDR3 is TGTGCCAGCAGTTACTCGTCGACCAATACGCAGTATTTT.

This clone has only one observation. This chain joins TRBV5-1 and TRBJ2-5; TRBD1 agrees at 10 bases. Germline CDR1 is SGHRS and CDR2 is YFSETQ. Trimming at V came to 3 bases and at J to 5 bases, leaving 4 bases not matched to a gene. CDR3 length equals 14 residues. In DNA form, the CDR3 reads TGCGCCAGCAGCTCCGGGACAGGGGACGAGACCCAGTACTTC. It encodes CASSSGTGDETQYF.